The 10 T cell receptor beta chains reported below all come from one sample, sequenced in a study of blood T cell repertoires in COVID-19. Some clones are missing from TCRdb's copy, which holds only in-frame ones; the method was immunoSEQ multiplex PCR. The sample carries approximately 250,000 clones, around 85% recorded once. Material for sequencing was peripheral blood. These receptors came from a woman aged 55-69 years with active or convalescent COVID-19.

The chain is built from TRBV30 and TRBJ1-4; D unclear. The CDR3 loop spans 15 amino acids. Germline V gene data show CDR1 as GTSNPN and CDR2 as SVGIG (reference sequence). With 2 bases removed from V and 1 base from J, the gap between germline ends came to 11 bases. CDR3 amino acids: CAWSTSSVTNEKLFF. As DNA, the CDR3 is TGTGCCTGGAGTACTTCCAGCGTAACTAATGAAAAACTGTTTTTT.

The chain employs TRBV7-2 and TRBJ2-7; a weak D match, TRBD2 (6 bases). The CDR3 has 16 amino acids. Germline V gene lookup returns CDR1 SGHTA and CDR2 FQGNSA. V dropped 1 base and J dropped 1 base, with 14 bases sitting between them. CDR3 sequence reads: CASSLGLAGPSYEQYV. CDR3 in DNA: TGTGCCAGCAGCTTAGGTTTGGCGGGGCCATCCTACGAGCAGTACGTC.

This clone has just one count. The gene calls are TRBV7-2 and TRBJ2-7; unclear D gene. The V end lost 5 bases, the J end lost 6 bases, and 20 bases lay between the germline ends. The CDR3 contains 15 residues. Germline lookup yields CDR1 SGHTA and CDR2 FQGNSA. CDR3 protein: CASSHVFGVSVEQYF. CDR3 sequence (DNA): TGTGCCAGCAGCCATGTTTTCGGAGTATCTGTCGAGCAGTACTTC.

The gene calls are TRBV19 and TRBJ2-7; 8 bases map to TRBD2. J was trimmed by 2 bases and V by 5 bases; bases with no gene match: 8. CDR1 is LNHDA, CDR2 SQIVND, per germline (reference sequence). This CDR3 contains 15 residues. Here the CDR3 reads CASSSQLGLAYEQYF. CDR3 nucleotides: TGTGCCAGTAGTTCACAACTGGGACTAGCCTACGAGCAGTACTTC.

The chain has TRBV2 and TRBJ1-5; TRBD1 matches at 7 bases. V trimming: 4 bases; J trimming: 0 bases; junction bases outside the gene matches: 3. The germline V gene has CDR1 SNHLY and CDR2 FYNNEI. The CDR3 loop spans 15 amino acids. The CDR3 DNA is TGTGCCAGCAGTGGGGACAGATTTAGCAATCAGCCCCAGCATTTT. Translating gives CASSGDRFSNQPQHF.

The V gene is TRBV12-3 or TRBV12-4, the J gene TRBJ2-5, with a possible D match to TRBD2 (6 bases). Trimming took off 6 bases at V and 4 bases at J, with 9 bases between the two ends. This CDR3 has 12 amino acids. In DNA, the CDR3 is TGTGCCAGCAGGGGACTGATAGAGACCCAGTACTTC. Amino acids: CASRGLIETQYF.

There are a few counts of this clone. The chain links TRBV11-3 to TRBJ2-2, with 8 bases fitting TRBD1. Per germline, CDR1 SGHNT and CDR2 YENEEA. The trim removed 1 base at V and 7 bases at J, leaving 5 bases unmatched. There are 15 residues in the CDR3. The CDR3 sequence: CASSLGQGSIGELFF. The CDR3 DNA reads TGTGCCAGCAGCTTAGGACAGGGGTCGATCGGGGAGCTGTTTTTT.

This clone was seen a few times. The J gene is TRBJ2-7, the V gene TRBV4-1; 13 bases fit TRBD2. The CDR3 extends over 15 amino acids. The V gene's germline CDR1 is MGHRA and CDR2 YSYEKL. The ends lost 4 bases at V and 4 bases at J; junction bases unmatched: 4. The chain's CDR3 is CASSLLAGGPYEQYV. The CDR3 nucleotides read TGCGCCAGCAGCCTACTAGCGGGGGGGCCTTACGAGCAGTACGTC.

In its sample, this clone was seen once. The chain employs TRBV19 and TRBJ2-1; D possibly corresponds to TRBD2 (5 bases). Germline V gene data show CDR1 as LNHDA and CDR2 as SQIVND (reference sequence). Deletions cut 0 bases from V and 3 bases from J, with 6 bases between. The CDR3 is 14 residues long. The CDR3 sequence: CASSIDRDYNEQFF. CDR3 bases: TGTGCCAGTAGTATAGACCGGGACTACAATGAGCAGTTCTTC. Together with reference TRBV19 and TRBJ2-1, the CDR3 gives the full variable domain: DGGITQSPKYLFRKEGQNVTLSCEQNLNHDAMYWYRQDPGQGLRLIYYSQIVNDFQKGDIAEGYSVSREKKESFPLTVTSAQKNPTAFYLCASSIDRDYNEQFFGPGTRLTVL.

This clone appeared a single time. The chain carries TRBV15 and TRBJ2-5; 14 positions match TRBD2. Germline trimming cut 1 base from V and 3 bases from J; bases unmatched to any gene: 13. From germline, CDR1 is LNHNV and CDR2 YYDKDF (reference sequence). The CDR3 is 20 residues long. The CDR3 here is CATSRAPLYQTSGREETQYF. CDR3 bases: TGTGCCACCAGCAGAGCCCCCCTTTATCAGACTAGCGGGAGGGAAGAGACCCAGTACTTC.